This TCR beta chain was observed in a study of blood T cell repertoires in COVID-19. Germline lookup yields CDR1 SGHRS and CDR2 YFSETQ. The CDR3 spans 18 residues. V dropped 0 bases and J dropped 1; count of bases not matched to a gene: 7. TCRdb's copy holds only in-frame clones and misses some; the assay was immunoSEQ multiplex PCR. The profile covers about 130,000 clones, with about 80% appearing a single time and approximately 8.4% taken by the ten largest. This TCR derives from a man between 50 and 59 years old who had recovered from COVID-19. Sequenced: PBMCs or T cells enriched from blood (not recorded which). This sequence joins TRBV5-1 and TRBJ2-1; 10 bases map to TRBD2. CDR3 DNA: TGCGCCAGCAGCTTGGGTCTAGCGGGGGCACCATCCTACAATGAGCAGTTCTTC. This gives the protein CASSLGLAGAPSYNEQFF.